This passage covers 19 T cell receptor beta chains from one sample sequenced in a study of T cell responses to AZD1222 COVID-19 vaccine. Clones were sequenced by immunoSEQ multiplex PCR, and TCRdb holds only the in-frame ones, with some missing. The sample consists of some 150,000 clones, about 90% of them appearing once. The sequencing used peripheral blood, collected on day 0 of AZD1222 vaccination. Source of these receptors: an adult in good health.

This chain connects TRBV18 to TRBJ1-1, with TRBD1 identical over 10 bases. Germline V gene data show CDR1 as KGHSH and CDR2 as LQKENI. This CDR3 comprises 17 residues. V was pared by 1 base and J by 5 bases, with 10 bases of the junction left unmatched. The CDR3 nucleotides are TGTGCCAGCTCACCACTGGGGGACAGGGGATTAAGAACTGAAGCTTTCTTT. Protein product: CASSPLGDRGLRTEAFF.

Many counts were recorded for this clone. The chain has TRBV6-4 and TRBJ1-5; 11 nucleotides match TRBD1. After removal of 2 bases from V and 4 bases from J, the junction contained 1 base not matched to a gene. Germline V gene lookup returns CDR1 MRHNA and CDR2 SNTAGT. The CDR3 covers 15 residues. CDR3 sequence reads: CASSDGTGGNQPQHF. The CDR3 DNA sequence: TGTGCCAGCAGTGACGGGACAGGGGGGAATCAGCCCCAGCATTTT.

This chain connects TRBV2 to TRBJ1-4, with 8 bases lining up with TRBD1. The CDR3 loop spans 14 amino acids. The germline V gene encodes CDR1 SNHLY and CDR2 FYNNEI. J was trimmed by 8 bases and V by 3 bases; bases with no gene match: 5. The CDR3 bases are TGTGCCAGCAGTGAGGGACAGGCGGGGGAAAAACTGTTTTTT. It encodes CASSEGQAGEKLFF.

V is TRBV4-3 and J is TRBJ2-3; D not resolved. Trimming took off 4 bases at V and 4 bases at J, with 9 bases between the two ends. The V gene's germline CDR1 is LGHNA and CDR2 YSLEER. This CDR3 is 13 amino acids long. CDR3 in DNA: TGCGCCAGCAGCCCGGGTGGGGCAGATACGCAGTATTTT. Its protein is CASSPGGADTQYF.

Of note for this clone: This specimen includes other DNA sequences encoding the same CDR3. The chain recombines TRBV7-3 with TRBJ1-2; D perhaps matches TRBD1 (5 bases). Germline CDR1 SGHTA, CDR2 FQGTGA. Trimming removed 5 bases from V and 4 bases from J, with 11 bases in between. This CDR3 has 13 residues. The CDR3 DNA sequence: TGTGCCAGCAGCCCGGGGGGGATCTATGGCTACACCTTC. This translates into CASSPGGIYGYTF.

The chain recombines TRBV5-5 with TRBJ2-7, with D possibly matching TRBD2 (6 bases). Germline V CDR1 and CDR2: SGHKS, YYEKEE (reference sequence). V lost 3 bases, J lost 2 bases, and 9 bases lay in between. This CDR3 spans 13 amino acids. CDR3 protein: CASSSGRPYEQYF. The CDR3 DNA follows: TGTGCCAGCAGCTCCGGGAGACCCTACGAGCAGTACTTC.

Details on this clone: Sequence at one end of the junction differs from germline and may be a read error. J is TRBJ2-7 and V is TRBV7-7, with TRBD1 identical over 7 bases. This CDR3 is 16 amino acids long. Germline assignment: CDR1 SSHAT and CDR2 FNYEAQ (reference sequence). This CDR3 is CASSPDGAGGSYEQYF. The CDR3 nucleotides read TGTGCTAGCAGCCCCGATGGGGCAGGGGGCTCCTACGAGCAGTACTTC. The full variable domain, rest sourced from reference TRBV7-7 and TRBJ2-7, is GAGVSQSPRYKVTKRGQDVTLRCDPISSHATLYWYQQALGQGPEFLTYFNYEAQPDKSGLPSDRFSAERPEGSISTLTIQRTEQRDSAMYRCASSPDGAGGSYEQYFGPGTRLTVT.

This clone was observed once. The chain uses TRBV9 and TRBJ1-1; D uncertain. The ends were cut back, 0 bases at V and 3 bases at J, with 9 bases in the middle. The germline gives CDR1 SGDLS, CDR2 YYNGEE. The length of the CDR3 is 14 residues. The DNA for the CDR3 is TGTGCCAGCAGCGTAGTAGGGTGGGACACTGAAGCTTTCTTT. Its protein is CASSVVGWDTEAFF.

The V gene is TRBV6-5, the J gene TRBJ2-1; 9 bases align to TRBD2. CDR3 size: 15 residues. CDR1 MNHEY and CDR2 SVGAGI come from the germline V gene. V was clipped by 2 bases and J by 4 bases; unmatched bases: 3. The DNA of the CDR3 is TGTGCCAGCAGTTACGCGGGGGGGCAGTACAATGAGCAGTTCTTC. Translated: CASSYAGGQYNEQFF.

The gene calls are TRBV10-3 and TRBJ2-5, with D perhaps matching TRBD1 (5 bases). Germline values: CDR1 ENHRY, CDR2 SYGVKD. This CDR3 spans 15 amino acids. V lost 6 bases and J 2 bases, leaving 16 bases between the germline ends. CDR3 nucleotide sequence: TGTGCCATCAGGACCGCGACAGCACATCAAGAGACCCAGTACTTC. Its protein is CAIRTATAHQETQYF.

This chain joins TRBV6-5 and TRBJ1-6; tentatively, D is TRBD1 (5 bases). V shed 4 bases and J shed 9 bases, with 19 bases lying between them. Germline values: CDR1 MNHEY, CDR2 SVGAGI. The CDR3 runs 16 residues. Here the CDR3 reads CASSSLSGRGGSPLHF. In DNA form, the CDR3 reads TGTGCCAGCAGTTCCCTCTCAGGGCGCGGGGGTTCACCCCTCCACTTT.

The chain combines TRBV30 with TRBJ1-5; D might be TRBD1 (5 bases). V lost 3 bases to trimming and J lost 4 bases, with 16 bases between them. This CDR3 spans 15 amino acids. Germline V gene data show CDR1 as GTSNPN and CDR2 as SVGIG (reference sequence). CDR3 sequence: CAWSPGPTGNQPQHF. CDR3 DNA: TGTGCCTGGAGCCCGGGACCCACGGGGAATCAGCCCCAGCATTTT.

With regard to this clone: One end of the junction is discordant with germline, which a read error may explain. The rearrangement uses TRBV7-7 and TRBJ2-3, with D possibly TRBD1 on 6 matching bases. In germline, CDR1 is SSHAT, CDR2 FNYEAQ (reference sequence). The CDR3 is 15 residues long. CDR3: CASSPNRDGTDTQYF. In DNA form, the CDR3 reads TGTGCTAGCAGCCCTAACAGGGATGGGACAGATACGCAGTATTTT. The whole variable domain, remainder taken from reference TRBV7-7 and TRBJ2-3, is GAGVSQSPRYKVTKRGQDVTLRCDPISSHATLYWYQQALGQGPEFLTYFNYEAQPDKSGLPSDRFSAERPEGSISTLTIQRTEQRDSAMYRCASSPNRDGTDTQYFGPGTRLTVL.

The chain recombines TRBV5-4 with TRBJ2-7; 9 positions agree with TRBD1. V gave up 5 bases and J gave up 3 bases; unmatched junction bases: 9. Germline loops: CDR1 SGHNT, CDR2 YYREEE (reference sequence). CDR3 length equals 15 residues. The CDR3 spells CASSSRDRAFYEQYF. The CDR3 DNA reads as TGTGCCAGCAGTTCTAGGGACAGGGCCTTCTACGAGCAGTACTTC. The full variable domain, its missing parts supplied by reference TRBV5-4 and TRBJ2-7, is ETGVTQSPTHLIKTRGQQVTLRCSSQSGHNTVSWYQQALGQGPQFIFQYYREEENGRGNFPPRFSGLQFPNYSSELNVNALELDDSALYLCASSSRDRAFYEQYFGPGTRLTVT.

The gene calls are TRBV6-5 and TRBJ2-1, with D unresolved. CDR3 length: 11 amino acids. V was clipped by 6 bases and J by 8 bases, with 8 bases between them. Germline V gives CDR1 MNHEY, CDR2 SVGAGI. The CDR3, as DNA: TGTGCCAGCAGCAACCTTGATGAGCAGTTCTTC. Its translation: CASSNLDEQFF.

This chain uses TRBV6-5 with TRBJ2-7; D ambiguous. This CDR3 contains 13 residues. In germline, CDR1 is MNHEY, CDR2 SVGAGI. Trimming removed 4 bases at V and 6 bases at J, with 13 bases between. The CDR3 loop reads CASSSRGRFEQYF. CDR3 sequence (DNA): TGTGCCAGCAGTTCGAGAGGACGGTTCGAGCAGTACTTC.

The CDR3 nucleotides read TGCGCCAGCAGCCCGGATGGTGGGGCGTCACCCCTCCACTTT. This encodes CASSPDGGASPLHF. The chain joins TRBV5-1 to TRBJ1-6; D might be TRBD1 (5 bases). The CDR3 sequence is 14 residues long. V was shortened by 4 bases and J by 10 bases, with 15 bases between the two germline ends. Germline CDR1 SGHRS, CDR2 YFSETQ.

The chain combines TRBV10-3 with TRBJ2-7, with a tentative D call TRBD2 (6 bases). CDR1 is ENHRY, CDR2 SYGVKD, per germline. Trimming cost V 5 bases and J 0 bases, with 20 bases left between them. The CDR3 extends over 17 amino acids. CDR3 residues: CAISLLPEGASSYEQYF. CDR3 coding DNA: TGTGCCATCAGTTTACTGCCGGAGGGCGCAAGCTCCTACGAGCAGTACTTC.

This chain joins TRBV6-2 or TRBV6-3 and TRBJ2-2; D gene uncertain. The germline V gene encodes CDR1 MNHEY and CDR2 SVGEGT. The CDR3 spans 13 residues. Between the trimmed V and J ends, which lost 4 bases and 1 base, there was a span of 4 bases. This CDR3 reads CASSSGNTGELFF. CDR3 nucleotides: TGTGCCAGCAGTTCAGGGAACACCGGGGAGCTGTTTTTT.